This T cell receptor beta chain stems from a study of technical replicates of blood from a few donors. This CDR3 has 11 residues. V was trimmed by 10 bases and J by 7 bases, leaving 11 bases between them. In germline, CDR1 is WNHNN, CDR2 SYGVQD (reference sequence). Only in-frame clones appear in the TCRdb table, and some are missing; sequencing was by immunoSEQ multiplex PCR. The data show 65,000 to 90,000 clones, with around 92% seen just once and about 0.27% held by the top ten. The TCR sequence derives from a human donor in good health. The chain recombines TRBV10-1 with TRBJ2-1; D remains ambiguous. Source material: T cells isolated from PBMCs. The CDR3 loop is CATRGMNEQFF. CDR3 coding DNA: TGCGCCACCCGAGGAATGAATGAGCAGTTCTTC.